Each of the 10 T cell receptor beta chains below was sequenced from the same sample in a study of human T cells and chemical hapten exposure. Time point meaning: patch test 1, 2 weeks after DPC sensitization. Documented treatment: therapeutic diphenylcyclopropenone sensitization with weekly scalp DPC. TCRdb redid the calling of the RACE reads with MiXCR, one entry per CDR3 protein. In the table there are 95,000 or so distinct CDR3 sequences, 10% to 13% of which are singletons. Sequencing used whole blood, obtained in connection with sensitization to the hapten diphenylcyclopropenone (DPC). The source is a middle-aged man with alopecia areata. Some clones in this sample may be carry-over from other donors' samples.

This clonotype appeared a few times. The chain links TRBV7-8 to TRBJ2-2; TRBD2 aligns across 9 bases. The CDR3 loop spans 16 amino acids. The germline CDR1 and CDR2 sequences are SGHVS and FQNEAQ. J lost 8 bases, V lost 1 base, and 8 bases had no gene match. The CDR3 sequence is CASSLDWGLAPGELFF. CDR3 DNA: TGTGCCAGCAGCTTAGACTGGGGACTAGCCCCTGGGGAGCTGTTTTTT.

This clonotype has more than one count but fewer than ten. V gene TRBV19 combines with J gene TRBJ2-2; D is undetermined. The germline gives CDR1 LNHDA, CDR2 SQIVND (reference sequence). V was trimmed by 5 bases and J by 6 bases, leaving 10 bases between them. The length of the CDR3 is 13 residues. The CDR3 nucleotides are TGTGCCAGTAGTGTACTCAGTCCCGGGGAGCTGTTTTTT. This gives the protein CASSVLSPGELFF.

The chain couples TRBV7-6 to TRBJ2-7; TRBD1 is a possible D gene (6 bases). Trimming removed 2 bases from V and 3 bases from J, with 17 bases in between. The CDR3 covers 16 residues. Per germline, CDR1 SGHVS and CDR2 FNYEAQ. Here the CDR3 DNA reads TGTGCCAGCAGCTTACTCCGACAGGCCTACCGCTACGAGCAGTACGTC. Translating gives CASSLLRQAYRYEQYV.

This clonotype was observed many times. The chain employs TRBV5-5 and TRBJ2-7; perhaps TRBD1 as D (7 bases). The CDR3 is 14 residues long. The V and J ends lost 3 bases and 5 bases respectively, with 15 bases between them. Germline V lookup: CDR1 SGHKS, CDR2 YYEKEE (reference sequence). In DNA, the CDR3 is TGTGCCAGCAGCTACAGGGGACCGGGGGACGAGCAGTACGTC. Residues: CASSYRGPGDEQYV.

This clonotype was recorded a few times. V usage is TRBV10-1 and J usage is TRBJ2-7; tentatively, D is TRBD1 or TRBD2 (5 bases each). The CDR3 consists of 15 residues. CDR1 WNHNN and CDR2 SYGVQD come from the germline V gene (reference sequence). V lost 6 bases to trimming and J lost 3 bases, with 18 bases between them. The chain's CDR3 is CASSRGTQMDYEQYV. In DNA, the CDR3 is TGCGCCAGCAGCCGAGGGACCCAGATGGACTACGAGCAGTACGTC.

This clonotype showed up just a few times. The rearrangement links TRBV18 to TRBJ1-5; TRBD1 matches at 8 bases. The germline gives CDR1 KGHSH, CDR2 LQKENI. Unmatched junction bases numbered 4, after V lost 6 bases and J lost 3 bases. The CDR3 loop spans 14 amino acids. CDR3 DNA sequence: TGTGCCAGCTCCGGGACAGGCAACAATCAGCCCCAGCATTTT. Translation gives CASSGTGNNQPQHF.

This clonotype was recorded a few times. This chain joins TRBV5-1 and TRBJ1-4, with no clear D. The CDR3 is 14 residues long. Trimming took 2 bases from V and 3 from J, leaving 8 bases between them. CDR1 SGHRS and CDR2 YFSETQ come from the germline V gene. DNA of the CDR3: TGCGCCAGCAGCTTACAGAGCTCTAATGAAAAACTGTTTTTT. It specifies CASSLQSSNEKLFF.

The chain employs TRBV5-6 and TRBJ1-6; D is undetermined. Trimming cost V 0 bases and J 15 bases, with 13 bases left between them. The germline V gene encodes CDR1 SGHDT and CDR2 YYEEEE. The CDR3 has 13 residues. CDR3 protein: CASSLDRTSLLHF. The DNA of the CDR3 is TGTGCCAGCAGCTTGGACCGGACTTCTCTCCTCCACTTT.

This clonotype was observed a handful of times. The chain uses TRBV5-4 and TRBJ2-3; the D is unclear. The CDR3 covers 13 residues. Germline V gene sequence: CDR1 SGHNT, CDR2 YYREEE (reference sequence). Trimming shortened V by 5 bases and J by 4 bases, and 11 bases separated the two germline ends. The CDR3 sequence: CASSDLGADTQYF. The CDR3 DNA reads as TGTGCCAGCAGTGACCTGGGCGCAGATACGCAGTATTTT.

The chain is built from TRBV6-2 or TRBV6-3 and TRBJ2-1; 9 bases agree with TRBD2. CDR3 length: 16 amino acids. Trimming cost V 4 bases and J 6 bases; bases outside gene matches: 10. In germline, CDR1 is MNHEY, CDR2 SVGEGT. CDR3 coding DNA: TGTGCCAGCAGTTCCCTAGTTAGCGGGAGTCGCAATGAGCAGTTCTTC. The encoded protein is CASSSLVSGSRNEQFF.